This TCR beta chain originates from a study of blood T cells in healthy people across ages. Germline V lookup: CDR1 LGHNA, CDR2 YNFKEQ. This CDR3 has 14 residues. V was pared by 1 base and J by 4 bases, with 9 bases between. The second PCR ran roughly 7 to 12 cycles with a sample-barcoded 5' primer and J-beta primers. Any given sample supplied a minimum of 2.5 million CDR3-containing paired-end reads. MiXCR, run by TCRdb on the 5' RACE reads, gives a single entry per CDR3 protein. The sample has more than 1,000,000 distinct CDR3 sequences; 20% to 25% are singletons. The same data also contributed to another study, on T cells of mothers and their children. That source adds: Reads recorded for TCR beta CDR3 numbered over 10 million per mother and approximately 2.9 million per child. Nobody spotted any persistent microchimeric T cell clones.

The clonotype originates from a girl aged 2-9 years in good health. Sample: blood. The chain employs TRBV4-2 and TRBJ2-3; D gene uncertain. This chain's CDR3 is CASSQGMGADTQYF. In nucleotides, the CDR3 is TGTGCCAGCAGCCAAGGTATGGGCGCAGATACGCAGTATTTT.